This TCR beta chain emerged from a study of patients and donors after allogeneic stem cell transplantation. There are 14 residues in the CDR3. V lost 6 bases and J lost 10, with 19 bases in between. Per germline, CDR1 MNHEY and CDR2 SVGEGT. TCRdb called the RT-PCR reads again in MiXCR, with one record for every CDR3 protein. The sample shows over 150,000 distinct CDR3 sequences, approximately 30% of them seen only once. The chain links TRBV6-2 or TRBV6-3 to TRBJ2-1; D remains unclear. This TCR was sampled from a human donor who was either an allogeneic HSCT recipient or a stem cell or donor lymphocyte infusion donor (not recorded which). It is not recorded whose cells these are; they may come from a transplant donor. Sample: blood, either unsorted or a sorted T cell fraction (not recorded which). Here the CDR3 DNA reads TGTGCCAGCAGCCAAGGAACTTCCCTCTGGGAGCAGTTCTTC. Protein sequence: CASSQGTSLWEQFF.